Given below is one T cell receptor beta chain in context. The antigen it recognizes is unknown. No much larger clone exists at a distance of one base, and base qualities are not known. Library prep was done by PCR. DNA from cultured CD4+ T cells was subjected to TCR sequencing with the Oncomine TCR Beta short-read assay at the Johns Hopkins FTIC core. The QIAamp micro DNA kit was used to extract genomic DNA from the cultured CD4+ T cells. The Oncomine TCR Beta libraries from cultured CD4+ T cells were pooled using unique dual indexes and then sequenced on an Illumina iSeq 100. Per the original workflow: Non-productive sequences were removed, and CDR3s not starting with C, not ending with F or W, or shorter than 7 amino acids were discarded. The MANAFEST web application identified antigen-specific clonotypes by comparing peptide-stimulated wells against reference wells and other culture wells. Positive clones required FDR below 0.05, an odds ratio above 5, and productive frequency above 0.1% in at least two of three replicate wells. A clonotype counted as cross-reactive if it showed significant expansion both in the SARS-CoV-2 spike wells and in at least one common cold coronavirus spike condition. Similarity between CDR3 sequences was evaluated in R version 3.6.1 using Levenshtein distances (stringdist) and unrooted phylogenetic trees (ape). Using fastp trimming at Q25 and MiXCR clonotype assembly, TCRdb reanalyzed the public sequencing data and kept in-frame beta chains. Rows merge per CDR3 protein into single entries with the most common DNA and genes. The V and J calls reflect TCRdb's pipeline rather than the authors' work. Here the sample has some 12,000 distinct CDR3 sequences; approximately 50% occur a single time. Roughly 13% of the sample is in the top ten clones.

The data were obtained in a study of vaccination and CD4 T cells after COVID-19 (dated by TCRdb to between 2021 and 2022). With respect to the entire study: Convalescent patients had a positive SARS-CoV-2 result on nasal swab PCR, and of these patients, fewer than ten had mild disease and one had severe disease. Each participant got two doses of either the Pfizer-BioNTech BNT162b2 vaccine (n=8) or the Moderna mRNA-1273 vaccine (n=2). Post-COVID blood samples from convalescent patients were collected a median of 101 days after diagnosis, with a range of 35 to 161 days. In the convalescent cohort there were six males and four females, among whom were two Hispanic individuals, seven Caucasians, two Asians and one multiracial person. Post-vaccine blood samples were taken a median of approximately 70 days after the second vaccine dose, with a range of roughly 14 to 250 days. Control cultures received a CEFX viral epitope pool as the positive control, an HIV-1 Nef peptide pool as the negative control, or no peptide. The cultures were stimulated with overlapping spike peptide pools from SARS-CoV-2 and from the common cold coronaviruses HCoV-NL63, HCoV-OC43 and HCoV-229E. In roughly nine COVID-19 convalescent patients and a handful of infection-naive healthy vaccine recipients, the spike-specific CD4+ TCR repertoire before mRNA vaccination was compared with the repertoire after mRNA vaccination.

Read against the paper, the sample's treatment or condition label means: roughly ten-day PBMC culture with coronavirus spike peptide pools or control peptides (ViraFEST assay). The ViraFEST assay was used in the study, in which antigen-specific T cells were expanded with peptide pools and expanded clonotypes were subsequently identified by TCR sequencing. Positive SARS-CoV-2 PCR tests in the convalescent patients dated from March to December 2020, before Alpha, Beta and Delta variants emerged in the United States. Each well held around 2 million PBMCs cultured with around 10 ug/ml peptide pools in IMDM containing 5% human AB serum and approximately 10 IU/ml IL-2. On days 3 and 7, half of the culture medium was replaced with fresh IL-2-containing medium. After roughly 11 days of culture, CD4+ T cells were isolated by negative selection with the EasySep CD4+ T cell isolation kit. PBMCs were separated from whole blood using Ficoll-Paque Plus gradient centrifugation and then either used fresh or cryopreserved at -140C. In general, triplicate wells were set up for every culture condition.

Beyond this particular receptor, the publication reports: Among the post-vaccine SARS-CoV-2-reactive clones in convalescent patients, a median approximately 90% showed up only after vaccination, which suggests vaccine-specific priming. The median count of SARS-CoV-2-reactive clonotypes went up from 21 after infection to 38 after vaccination, although the change was not significant. The study included relatively few convalescent patients and did not analyze early timepoints after natural infection. In convalescent patients, nearly all vaccine-specific clones (304 of 307) were found to be mono-reactive for SARS-CoV-2 spike rather than cross-reactive with common cold coronaviruses.

Taken from cysteine to phenylalanine, the CDR3 has 15 residues. Solely the CDR3 DNA is kept, with 45 bases framed from the first base. V is cut by 3 bases and J by 0 bases, and the space between the germline ends is 6 bases. CDR1 MRHNA and CDR2 SNTAGT are derived from the germline V gene. The chain links TRBV6-4 with TRBJ2-6; the D gene cannot be resolved reliably. Sequences were obtained from CD4+ T cells from blood, cultured in vitro. This TCR came from a human donor who had recovered from COVID-19. Read as DNA, the sequence is TGTGCCAGCAGTGATGGGAACTCTGGGGCCAACGTCCTGACTTTC. Translated, it gives CASSDGNSGANVLTF.